The T cell receptor beta chain described here comes from a study of T cell responses to AZD1222 COVID-19 vaccine (dated by TCRdb to the early 2020s). For context, the study as a whole: AZD1222 recipients given second doses at about 4 weeks or at about 12 weeks were pooled, since spike-specific TCR depth and breadth were not found to differ between the two schedules. TCR sequencing covered more than 230 trial participants: around 210 given two doses of AZD1222 and about 26 given two doses of MenACWY control vaccine. Trial participants were enrolled into age subgroups of 18-55, 56-69 and 70-plus years, which contained 148, 28 and 57 TCR-sequenced participants, respectively. The investigation overall reported the following: Reportedly, almost half of the unique spike-specific TCRs recognized epitopes lying outside the regions that are mutated in the B.1.351 and B.1.1.7 variants. Participants were mostly white British, with more females than males. The authors suggested clonal diversity may have been underestimated. The 56-69-year group was small, and its depth increase did not reach significance, likely because of low power. The vaccine-associated CD4 TCRs covered the entire spike protein, and the dominant responses fell in regions 160-218 and 743-854. Spike-specific TCR breadth and depth rose significantly after two AZD1222 doses compared with day 0 and with MenACWY recipients. No day 14 peak-response samples were available, so repertoires were characterized only after the peak T cell response. Conclusions about previously exposed vaccinees are limited, since just 5 or 6 AZD1222 recipients were seropositive for SARS-CoV-2 at baseline.

V and J lose 4 bases and 0 bases, and a span of 11 bases separates them. CDR1 and CDR2, per the germline V gene, are MGHDK and SYGVNS. The CDR3 contains 15 residues, cysteine and phenylalanine counted. Only CDR3 DNA is held: 45 bases, read in frame from base 1. Comment on this clone: The antigen it recognizes is unknown. Qualities for individual bases were not recorded, and no much larger clone is one base off.

The CDR3 regions of human TCRbeta chains were subjected to immunosequencing. The source study handled its data this way. TCRs in the repertoires were matched against a reference library of SARS-CoV-2-specific TCRs that had been generated with the MIRA antigen-specificity platform. Breadth was defined as the fraction of unique TCRs that were SARS-CoV-2-associated. Depth was defined as the fraction of total T cells that were SARS-CoV-2-associated. Each spike-specific TCR was assigned to its reactive spike region and to a CD4 or CD8 class using the MIRA data. Log10-transformed breadth and depth values were compared by one-way ANOVA with Sidak's multiple comparisons tests. Entries here come from immuneACCESS through TCRdb and include only in-frame sequences with V and J called. Some clones fail to appear in such tables; in the studies checked, an unresolved V gene covers under half of the shortfall, and the cause of the remainder is unknown. V and J calls and clone size come straight from that table; D and trimming were deduced from the DNA. The sample data list 90,000 to 150,000 clones, and around 82% of these were observed just once. In total, the top ten clones hold roughly 6.2% of the sample.

In light of the paper, this sample's time point label describes: baseline before first vaccination. Vaccinee samples came from UK trials COV001 and COV002, including a single-blind randomized controlled phase 2/3 trial of AZD1222 (ChAdOx1 nCoV-19) in healthy adults. Trial participant PBMC samples were collected at day 0 and day 28 after the second dose for TCRbeta chain sequencing. The sequence derives from an adult in good health. The sequence links TRBV25-1 to TRBJ2-3, with the D gene not clear enough to name. The specimen comprised peripheral blood, sampled on day 0 of AZD1222 vaccination. The DNA sequence is TGTGCCAGCAGTGGAGTGGGCCCTAGCACAGATACGCAGTATTTT. Translated, this gives CASSGVGPSTDTQYF.